This TCR beta chain was captured in a study of cytomegalovirus exposure and HLA in healthy donors. For the study at large: The approximately 120 million unique TCR beta sequences, from roughly 170 million T cells, were found by an earlier analysis.

Germline CDR1 KGHSH, CDR2 LQKENI. CDR3 length equals 14 residues. J was trimmed by 5 bases and V by 0 bases; bases with no gene match: 1. Primers for the PCR totalled 60 Vbeta and 13 Jbeta. Only in-frame clones appear in the TCRdb table, and some are missing; sequencing was by immunoSEQ multiplex PCR. Its table records 70,000 or so clones. The clonotype was recovered from a man aged 40-49 years in good health and CMV-seronegative. The chain is built from TRBV18 and TRBJ1-1; 9 bases are shared with TRBD1. Sequenced: PBMCs. In DNA, the CDR3 is TGTGCCAGCTCACCACCCGGGACAGGGACTGAAGCTTTCTTT. Its translation is CASSPPGTGTEAFF.